This paragraph covers one T cell receptor (beta chain) sequence. Its antigen is still unknown. The sample comes from a study of radiation and T cells in renal cell carcinoma. Whole-study context: Nephrectomy followed 15 Gy stereotactic body radiation by 4 weeks.

Time point denoted: baseline pretreatment blood. The treatment is: 15 Gy SBRT to primary tumor, nephrectomy 4 weeks later. Clear cell pathology was present in this patient's renal cell carcinoma. Trimming pared 3 bases from V and 3 bases from J, leaving 9 bases between. The CDR3 has 13 residues. Germline V gene lookup returns CDR1 SGHRS and CDR2 YFSETQ. Whole-study results and caveats: Without pretreatment biopsies, baseline tumor clonotype presence was undetermined. Top tumor clonotypes rose in blood 2 weeks post-radiation, then contracted.

Sequencing was performed with immunoSEQ multiplex PCR; in TCRdb, only in-frame clones are kept and a portion is missing. The data show about 130,000 clones, with around 80% seen just once and around 3% held by the top ten. This TCR was sampled from an older woman with renal cell carcinoma. The rearrangement joins TRBV5-1 to TRBJ2-5; D tentatively fits TRBD1 or TRBD2 (7 bases each). The sample here was blood, taken from a patient whose treatment included radiotherapy and nephrectomy. CDR3 in DNA: TGCGCCAGCAGCTCAGGGGGGGAAGAGACCCAGTACTTC. Its translation is CASSSGGEETQYF.